This TCR beta chain derives from a study of T cell clonality in common variable immunodeficiency. This clone was seen many times. The DNA ends 3 residues before the CDR3 does, and the rest of the CDR3 is filled in from the germline J gene. The junction had 2 bases not matched to a gene; V was cut back by 4 bases and J by 0 bases. In germline, CDR1 is LNHDA, CDR2 SQIVND (reference sequence). The CDR3 has 14 residues. The repertoire was sequenced with immunoSEQ multiplex PCR; TCRdb's copy has only in-frame clones and lacks some. The sample lists 55,000 or so clones, none appearing once, the ten largest making up under 0.9%.

The V gene is TRBV19, the J gene TRBJ1-1, with 7 bases that match TRBD1. Sequenced input: peripheral blood mononuclear cells. The clonotype was recovered from a person between 18 and 75 years old in good health. The CDR3 is CASSTGGMNTEAFF. Incomplete CDR3 DNA: TGTGCCAGTAGTACAGGGGGGATGAACACTGAA.